One sample yielded the 27 T cell receptor beta chains listed below, sequenced in a study of T cell changes during pregnancy in multiple sclerosis. Produced via immunoSEQ multiplex PCR; TCRdb's table is partial and in-frame only. The table has about 36,000 clones, about 88% seen once. The sequencing used CD4+ T cells from peripheral blood mononuclear cells, collected in the first trimester of pregnancy. These receptors were taken from a female donor with multiple sclerosis, enrolled in a pregnancy study.

V and J are TRBV25-1 and TRBJ1-6; 7 nucleotides match TRBD1. CDR1 and CDR2 (germline): MGHDK, SYGVNS. Trimming cost V 3 bases and J 4 bases; bases outside gene matches: 9. The CDR3 extends over 17 amino acids. The CDR3 is CASSDPKLGQYNSPLHF. CDR3 sequence (DNA): TGTGCCAGCAGTGACCCAAAGCTGGGACAGTATAATTCACCCCTCCACTTT.

The rearrangement uses TRBV28 and TRBJ2-3, with TRBD2 identical over 10 bases. V lost 3 bases and J lost 4; bases outside the gene matches: 10. CDR1 MDHEN and CDR2 SYDVKM come from the germline V gene. CDR3 length equals 17 residues. The CDR3, as DNA: TGTGCCAGCAGTTTGGGTCTAGCGGGAGCTCGTGCAGATACGCAGTATTTT. Encoded protein: CASSLGLAGARADTQYF.

The chain is built from TRBV6-6 and TRBJ2-1, with D possibly being TRBD2 (6 bases). Looked up from germline, CDR1 is MNHNY and CDR2 is SVGAGI (reference sequence). This CDR3 has 16 residues. V dropped 0 bases and J dropped 7 bases, with 16 bases sitting between them. CDR3 loop: CASSYSSGDRGNEQFF. The CDR3, as DNA: TGTGCCAGCAGTTACTCTAGCGGAGACCGAGGGAATGAGCAGTTCTTC.

The chain joins TRBV5-1 to TRBJ1-2; D is unresolved. With 0 bases removed from V and 2 bases from J, the gap between germline ends came to 8 bases. CDR1 and CDR2 from the germline V gene are SGHRS and YFSETQ. This CDR3 contains 14 residues. This CDR3 reads CASSLDTANYGYTF. The CDR3, as DNA: TGCGCCAGCAGCTTGGATACAGCCAACTATGGCTACACCTTC.

This clone was recorded once. This rearrangement joins TRBV7-8 to TRBJ1-4; possible D gene TRBD1, 5 bases. V lost 3 bases and J lost 4, with 18 bases in between. The germline V gene encodes CDR1 SGHVS and CDR2 FQNEAQ. This CDR3 has 17 residues. CDR3 loop: CASSLVPAGRDNEKLFF. The CDR3 DNA reads TGTGCCAGCAGCTTGGTACCCGCAGGGAGGGATAATGAAAAACTGTTTTTT.

The chain recombines TRBV6-5 with TRBJ2-6; no clear D gene. The V gene's germline CDR1 is MNHEY and CDR2 SVGAGI. V was trimmed by 6 bases and J by 0 bases, leaving 9 bases between them. This CDR3 comprises 15 residues. The CDR3 DNA is TGTGCCAGCAGCCATACAGCCTCTGGGGCCAACGTCCTGACTTTC. Its protein product is CASSHTASGANVLTF.

This chain links TRBV30 with TRBJ1-5; 8 positions match TRBD1. CDR3 length equals 15 residues. V gave up 1 base and J gave up 2 bases; unmatched junction bases: 4. CDR1 and CDR2 (germline): GTSNPN, SVGIG (reference sequence). CDR3: CAWSGKDRGNQPQHF. For the CDR3, the DNA is TGTGCCTGGAGTGGTAAGGACAGGGGCAATCAGCCCCAGCATTTT.

The rearrangement joins TRBV9 to TRBJ1-1; D call uncertain. This CDR3 spans 15 amino acids. Trimming took off 0 bases at V and 1 base at J, with 10 bases between the two ends. Germline V gene data show CDR1 as SGDLS and CDR2 as YYNGEE. CDR3 in amino acids: CASSVGPVENTEAFF. The DNA of the CDR3 is TGTGCCAGCAGCGTAGGGCCAGTTGAGAACACTGAAGCTTTCTTT.

This rearrangement joins TRBV19 to TRBJ1-4; D is uncertain. This CDR3 is built from 14 residues. Trimming left V 4 bases short and J 5 bases short, with 11 bases between. CDR1 LNHDA and CDR2 SQIVND come from the germline V gene (reference sequence). The CDR3 here is CASSTRTGNEKLFF. DNA for the CDR3: TGTGCCAGTAGTACACGGACGGGGAATGAAAAACTGTTTTTT.

The chain combines TRBV7-9 with TRBJ2-2; 15 nucleotides agree with TRBD2. There are 18 residues in the CDR3. V lost 4 bases to trimming and J lost 6 bases; unmatched junction nucleotides: 9. The V gene's germline CDR1 is SEHNR and CDR2 FQNEAQ (reference sequence). The CDR3 bases are TGTGCCAGCAGCTCTGGACTAGCGGGGGGGCAAGTCGCCGGGGAGCTGTTTTTT. This encodes CASSSGLAGGQVAGELFF.

CDR3 amino acids: CAWKLPAGYGYTF. CDR3 bases: TGTGCCTGGAAACTCCCAGCGGGTTATGGCTACACCTTC. The V gene is TRBV30, the J gene TRBJ1-2; D call uncertain. Deletions cut 4 bases from V and 5 bases from J, with 14 bases between. Germline loops: CDR1 GTSNPN, CDR2 SVGIG (reference sequence). This CDR3 comprises 13 residues. The variable domain in full, with the rest retrieved from reference TRBV30 and TRBJ1-2, is SQTIHQWPATLVQPVGSPLSLECTVEGTSNPNLYWYRQAAGRGLQLLFYSVGIGQISSEVPQNLSASRPQDRQFILSSKKLLLSDSGFYLCAWKLPAGYGYTFGSGTRLTVV.

The genes are TRBV7-9 and TRBJ2-7; TRBD1 is a possible D gene (5 bases). This CDR3 contains 15 residues. V was shortened by 2 bases and J by 3 bases, with 14 bases between the two germline ends. Germline CDR1 and CDR2: SEHNR and FQNEAQ (reference sequence). CDR3 region: CASSLKGGRDYEQYF. CDR3 nucleotide sequence: TGTGCCAGCAGCTTAAAGGGCGGCAGGGACTACGAGCAGTACTTC.

V is TRBV28 and J is TRBJ2-5; 9 nucleotides agree with TRBD1. In germline, CDR1 is MDHEN, CDR2 SYDVKM. V was clipped by 6 bases and J by 9 bases; unmatched bases: 14. The CDR3 runs 15 residues. CDR3 in amino acids: CASRTPGQGTSAQYF. The CDR3 DNA follows: TGTGCCAGCAGGACGCCGGGACAGGGAACGTCGGCCCAGTACTTC.

The chain uses TRBV6-6 and TRBJ2-5, with TRBD2 identical over 11 bases. Germline V CDR1 and CDR2: MNHNY, SVGAGI (reference sequence). The CDR3 extends over 15 amino acids. Unmatched junction bases numbered 6, after V lost 5 bases and J lost 4 bases. CDR3 protein: CASSTSLAGGETQYF. CDR3 nucleotide sequence: TGTGCCAGCAGTACCTCTCTAGCGGGGGGAGAGACCCAGTACTTC.

The CDR3 bases are TGTGCCAGCAGCCAGGGGACAGGGGGCGCGGGCTACACCTTC. Residues: CASSQGTGGAGYTF. The chain employs TRBV14 and TRBJ1-2; 12 nucleotides align to TRBD1. Trimming took 3 bases from V and 8 from J; bases not matched to a gene: 4. From germline, CDR1 is SGHDN and CDR2 FVKESK. The CDR3 contains 14 residues.

The chain is built from TRBV30 and TRBJ2-2; TRBD2 might be the D (6 bases). The CDR3 is 14 residues long. The ends were cut back, 7 bases at V and 7 bases at J, with 19 bases in the middle. Per the germline V gene, CDR1 is GTSNPN and CDR2 is SVGIG (reference sequence). DNA for the CDR3: TGTGCCTCCCATGGGAGGTTCGGAAACGGGGAGCTGTTTTTT. Amino acids: CASHGRFGNGELFF.

The chain is built from TRBV15 and TRBJ2-5; TRBD2 matches at 11 bases. Germline V gene lookup returns CDR1 LNHNV and CDR2 YYDKDF (reference sequence). The length of the CDR3 is 15 residues. V was pared by 0 bases and J by 4 bases, with 1 base of the junction left unmatched. CDR3 region: CATSRDGLAGETQYF. The DNA for the CDR3 is TGTGCCACCAGCAGAGACGGACTAGCGGGAGAGACCCAGTACTTC.

This chain joins TRBV28 and TRBJ2-2, with 9 bases lining up with TRBD1. Germline V CDR1 and CDR2: MDHEN, SYDVKM. This CDR3 region has 12 residues. V trimming: 6 bases; J trimming: 10 bases; junction bases outside the gene matches: 3. The CDR3 spells CASRTGGAELFF. CDR3 DNA sequence: TGTGCCAGCAGGACAGGGGGGGCGGAGCTGTTTTTT.

This rearrangement joins TRBV5-5 to TRBJ2-7; 10 bases fit TRBD1. The CDR3 covers 14 residues. CDR1 and CDR2 (germline): SGHKS, YYEKEE (reference sequence). V shed 3 bases, J shed 6 bases, and the junction held 6 bases outside the gene matches. CDR3 nucleotides: TGTGCCAGCAGCTGGGGACAGGGGACTCTCGAGCAGTACTTC. Protein: CASSWGQGTLEQYF.

V gene TRBV14 combines with J gene TRBJ2-6; D is uncertain. Trimming took 4 bases from V and 0 from J, leaving 7 bases between them. The CDR3 runs to 15 residues. CDR1 and CDR2 (germline): SGHDN, FVKESK. Written as DNA, the CDR3 is TGTGCCAGCAGCCCTCGTAGCTCTGGGGCCAACGTCCTGACTTTC. Translated: CASSPRSSGANVLTF.

The chain combines TRBV7-6 with TRBJ1-3; D ambiguous. This CDR3 comprises 13 residues. The germline V gene has CDR1 SGHVS and CDR2 FNYEAQ. Trimming took 2 bases from V and 4 from J, leaving 6 bases between them. CDR3 sequence: CASSLSGGNTIYF. CDR3 bases: TGTGCCAGCAGCTTATCGGGAGGAAACACCATATATTTT.

This clone was counted a few times. This chain connects TRBV18 to TRBJ1-1; D may be TRBD1 (6 bases). The CDR3 has 13 residues. V was shortened by 4 bases and J by 3 bases, with 9 bases between the two germline ends. From germline, CDR1 is KGHSH and CDR2 LQKENI. The CDR3 spells CASSRPGDTEAFF. CDR3 coding DNA: TGTGCCAGCTCACGACCAGGGGACACTGAAGCTTTCTTT.

The V and J genes are TRBV5-6 and TRBJ2-7; the D gene is possibly TRBD1 (7 bases). V lost 4 bases and J 6 bases, leaving 17 bases between the germline ends. Germline V gene lookup returns CDR1 SGHDT and CDR2 YYEEEE. The CDR3 has 14 residues. The CDR3 sequence is CASSPRPGGSEQYF. The CDR3 DNA sequence: TGTGCCAGCAGCCCGAGGCCAGGGGGGAGCGAGCAGTACTTC.

This clone showed up just once. The chain employs TRBV19 and TRBJ2-4; possibly TRBD1 for D (6 bases). This CDR3 is built from 14 residues. In germline, CDR1 is LNHDA, CDR2 SQIVND (reference sequence). Trimming pared 9 bases from V and 0 bases from J, leaving 12 bases between. The CDR3 loop reads CASRDTVAKNIQYF. The CDR3 DNA is TGTGCCAGCCGGGACACCGTAGCCAAAAACATTCAGTACTTC.

The chain employs TRBV4-1 and TRBJ1-4, with D maybe TRBD1 (6 bases). Trimming took off 3 bases at V and 7 bases at J, with 24 bases between the two ends. The CDR3 covers 18 residues. The germline gives CDR1 MGHRA, CDR2 YSYEKL. The CDR3 DNA sequence: TGCGCCAGCAGCCACGGCGGCCAAGCAGCGGGGGCCGTTGAAAAACTGTTTTTT. This gives the protein CASSHGGQAAGAVEKLFF.

V and J are TRBV7-9 and TRBJ1-2; the match to TRBD1 covers 7 bases. Trimming took 3 bases from V and 5 from J; bases not matched to a gene: 6. This CDR3 is 14 amino acids long. CDR1 SEHNR and CDR2 FQNEAQ come from the germline V gene (reference sequence). CDR3 in DNA: TGTGCCAGCAGCTTGTCGGGACAGAAATATGGCTACACCTTC. As protein: CASSLSGQKYGYTF.

This clone was detected once. Because the CDR3's place on the DNA is in doubt, the DNA is left out and the CDR3 is given as listed by TCRdb. J is TRBJ1-2 and V is TRBV12-2; the table's D gene call, TRBD1, was not cross checked with the DNA. TRBV12-2 is recorded as a pseudogene. The CDR3 extends over 13 residues, inclusive of both ends. The CDR3: CASRFGQGNGYTF.